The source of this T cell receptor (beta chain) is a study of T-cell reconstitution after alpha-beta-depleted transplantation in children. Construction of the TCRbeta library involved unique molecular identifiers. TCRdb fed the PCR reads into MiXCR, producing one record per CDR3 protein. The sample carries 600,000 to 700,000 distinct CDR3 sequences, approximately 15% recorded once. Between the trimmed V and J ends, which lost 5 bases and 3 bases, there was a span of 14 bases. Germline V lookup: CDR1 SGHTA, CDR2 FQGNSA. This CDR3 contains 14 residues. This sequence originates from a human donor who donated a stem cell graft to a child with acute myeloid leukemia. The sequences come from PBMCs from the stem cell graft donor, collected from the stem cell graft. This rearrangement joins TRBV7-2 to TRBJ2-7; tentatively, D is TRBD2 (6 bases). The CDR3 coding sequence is TGTGCCAGCAGCAATCCGGGACTTAGCTACGAGCAGTACTTC. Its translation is CASSNPGLSYEQYF.